The clone carrying this T cell receptor (beta chain) was counted between two and nine times. Its matching antigen is unknown. This record belongs to a study of T-cell memory formation after mild COVID-19. Study summary: Clusters were largely donor specific. Points from the study as a whole: Pre-infection memory held some responding clones, suggesting pre-existing cross-reactive T cells responded. Second-wave clones peaking on day 37 lacked confirmed SARS-CoV-2 specificity.

The CDR3 has 14 residues. In germline, CDR1 is LGHDT, CDR2 YNNKEL (reference sequence). V lost 3 bases and J lost 2, with 7 bases in between. TCRdb independently ran MiXCR on the 5' RACE reads; one entry per CDR3 protein. The repertoire includes about 140,000 distinct CDR3 sequences, roughly 15% of them detected once, and 14% sits in the top ten. This chain joins TRBV3-1 and TRBJ2-2; D remains ambiguous. The sequence derives from an adult woman who had mild COVID-19 (a few samples of this study predate the infection). Cell type and time point are not known. Sequencing was carried out using PBMCs or a T cell subset sorted from them (not recorded which). The CDR3 spells CASSHPGNTGELFF. CDR3 nucleotide sequence: TGTGCCAGCAGCCATCCAGGCAACACCGGGGAGCTGTTTTTT. The variable domain in full, with the rest retrieved from reference TRBV3-1 and TRBJ2-2, is DTAVSQTPKYLVTQMGNDKSIKCEQNLGHDTMYWYKQDSKKFLKIMFSYNNKELIINETVPNRFSPKSPDKAHLNLHINSLELGDSAVYFCASSHPGNTGELFFGEGSRLTVL.